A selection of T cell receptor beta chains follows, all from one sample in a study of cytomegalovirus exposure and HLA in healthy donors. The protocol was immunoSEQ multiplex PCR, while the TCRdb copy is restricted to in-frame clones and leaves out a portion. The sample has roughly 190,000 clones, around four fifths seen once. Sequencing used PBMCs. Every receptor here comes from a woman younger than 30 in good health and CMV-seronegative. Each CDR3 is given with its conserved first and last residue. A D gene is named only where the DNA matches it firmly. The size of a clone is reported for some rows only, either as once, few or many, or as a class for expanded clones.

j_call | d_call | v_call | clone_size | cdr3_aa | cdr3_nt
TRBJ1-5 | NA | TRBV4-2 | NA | CASSQDGAGINQPQHF | TGTGCCAGCAGCCAAGATGGGGCAGGAATTAATCAGCCCCAGCATTTT
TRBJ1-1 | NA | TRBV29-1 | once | CSVDREMNTEAFF | TGCAGCGTTGACCGAGAGATGAACACTGAAGCTTTCTTT
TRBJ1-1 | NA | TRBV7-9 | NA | CASRGGAQTEAFF | TGTGCCAGCAGGGGCGGGGCGCAGACTGAAGCTTTCTTT
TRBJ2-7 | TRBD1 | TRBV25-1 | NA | CASSVGLGTAHYEQYF | TGTGCCAGCAGTGTGGGGCTGGGGACAGCGCACTACGAGCAGTACTTC
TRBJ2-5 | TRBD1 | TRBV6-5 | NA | CASSSPDRGISETQYF | TGTGCCAGCAGTTCGCCGGACAGGGGGATCTCGGAGACCCAGTACTTC
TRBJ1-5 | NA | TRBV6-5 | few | CASTRSLNQPQHF | TGTGCCAGCACCCGGAGCCTCAATCAGCCCCAGCATTTT
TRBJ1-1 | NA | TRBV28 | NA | CASATGVRGKVEAFF | TGTGCCAGCGCGACAGGTGTGAGAGGGAAAGTTGAAGCTTTCTTT
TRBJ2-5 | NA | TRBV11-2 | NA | CASSLDLDVFQETQYF | TGTGCCAGCAGCTTAGATCTAGACGTGTTCCAAGAGACCCAGTACTTC
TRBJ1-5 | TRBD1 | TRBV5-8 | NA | CASAKGALYIQPQHF | TGTGCCAGCGCTAAGGGGGCACTTTACATCCAGCCCCAGCATTTT
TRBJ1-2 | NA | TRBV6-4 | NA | CASSDTADSPGYGYTF | TGTGCCAGCAGTGACACAGCAGACAGTCCCGGCTATGGCTACACCTTC
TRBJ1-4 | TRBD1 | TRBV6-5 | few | CASTWTGDSRKLFF | TGTGCCAGCACCTGGACAGGGGATTCCCGGAAACTGTTTTTT
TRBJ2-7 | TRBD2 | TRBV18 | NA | CASSPGTSGVYEQYF | TGTGCCAGCTCACCAGGGACTAGCGGGGTCTACGAGCAGTACTTC
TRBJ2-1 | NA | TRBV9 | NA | CASSVGGFSYNEQFF | TGTGCCAGCAGCGTGGGGGGATTCTCCTACAATGAGCAGTTCTTC
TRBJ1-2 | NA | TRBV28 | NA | CASSRDYNYGYTF | TGTGCCAGCAGCAGAGACTACAACTATGGCTACACCTTC
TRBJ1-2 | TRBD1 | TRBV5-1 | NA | CASSGGTGGHGYTF | TGCGCCAGCAGCGGGGGGACAGGGGGACATGGCTACACCTTC
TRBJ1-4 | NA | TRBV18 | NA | CASSPPAGNGEKLFF | TGTGCCAGCTCACCACCAGCAGGGAATGGTGAAAAACTGTTTTTT
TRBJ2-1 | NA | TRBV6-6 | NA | CASSEEANPANEQFF | TGTGCCAGCTCCGAAGAGGCTAACCCCGCCAATGAGCAGTTCTTC
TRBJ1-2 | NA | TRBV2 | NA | CASSSGLLNYGYTF | TGTGCCAGCAGCTCGGGACTCCTGAACTATGGCTACACCTTC
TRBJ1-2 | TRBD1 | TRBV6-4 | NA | CASSRQGAGYGYTF | TGTGCCAGCAGTAGACAGGGGGCCGGCTATGGCTACACCTTC
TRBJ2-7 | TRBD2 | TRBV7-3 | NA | CASSPSPRGDEQYF | TGTGCCAGCAGCCCCTCACCCCGGGGGGACGAGCAGTACTTC
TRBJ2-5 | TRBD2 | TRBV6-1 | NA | CASGLAGGPQETQYF | TGTGCCAGCGGGTTAGCGGGGGGGCCCCAAGAGACCCAGTACTTC
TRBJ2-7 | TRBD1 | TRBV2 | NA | CASSYRTGVYEQYF | TGTGCCAGCAGTTATCGCACAGGGGTCTACGAGCAGTACTTC
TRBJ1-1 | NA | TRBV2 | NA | CASSLEESGTEAFF | TGTGCCAGCAGTCTGGAGGAATCGGGCACTGAAGCTTTCTTT
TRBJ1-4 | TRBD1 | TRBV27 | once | CASSLSMGTGSGKLFF | TGTGCCAGCAGTTTATCGATGGGGACAGGGTCGGGAAAACTGTTTTTT
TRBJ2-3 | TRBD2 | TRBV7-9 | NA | CASSRSGGVADTQYF | TGTGCCAGCAGCCGTAGCGGGGGGGTTGCAGATACGCAGTATTTT
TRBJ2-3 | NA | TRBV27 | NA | CASSQRRGADTQYF | TGTGCCAGCAGCCAACGGAGGGGCGCAGATACGCAGTATTTT
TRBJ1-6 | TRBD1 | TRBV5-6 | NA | CASSLSGTGALLYNSPLHF | TGTGCCAGCAGTTTGTCCGGGACAGGGGCCTTACTCTATAATTCACCCCTCCACTTT
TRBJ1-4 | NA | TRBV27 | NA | CASKWGAAATNEKLFF | TGTGCCAGCAAATGGGGAGCAGCCGCAACTAATGAAAAACTGTTTTTT